This TCR beta chain was sequenced during a study of shared clonotypes between healthy human individuals (dated by TCRdb to about 2020). Concerning the study at large: The cohort comprised a couple of women and a few men aged 18 to 49 years. For each donor, CD4 naive and CD4 memory were each given three plates, CD8 naive was given two plates, and CD8 memory was given one plate. To estimate repertoire size and how much clonotype sharing occurs between individuals, the study deeply sequenced the blood TCR repertoires of roughly 5 healthy adults. To increase sequencing depth and limit assay-specific biases, TCR repertoire library preparation and sequencing were carried out by different laboratories using diverse techniques. Each donor's leukapheresis produced roughly between roughly 0.94 and 9.5 billion PBMCs. Findings and caveats that apply to the study as a whole: When four donors were compared, the shared fraction of clonotypes was 5% to 6.5% for naive CD4, more than 3% for naive CD8, 2% to 2.5% for memory CD4, and 0.35% to 0.5% for memory CD8. Sampling was limited to blood, and TCR repertoires in tissue likely differ from TCR repertoires in blood. Higher generation probabilities were observed for clonotypes shared by all four sorted-subset donors than for non-shared clonotypes. The genetic and exposure-history diversity represented was limited by the small number of donors. Rarefaction of sorted-subset datasets indicated incomplete sequencing despite the large sequencing depth. Pairwise subsampling indicated that sequencing depth was expected to affect the degree of clonotype sharing among donors. Larger estimated clonotype richness was generally found for naive subsets than for memory subsets.

Using the deep immunoSEQ assay, TCR CDR3 regions were amplified from genomic DNA by multiplex PCR. For each cell subset, the extracted genomic DNA was distributed evenly across all wells of several immunoSEQ 96-well plates, and each plate served as one replicate. For sorted subsets, each replicate PCR was loaded with 200 ng genomic DNA, equivalent to about 30,000 T cell genomes. Purified libraries were measured with a Qubit 3.0 fluorometer, size-checked on a Bioanalyzer 2100, and measured again with the KAPA Library Quantification kit. Every immunoSEQ 96-well plate was sequenced on a separate single-read 150-cycle Illumina NextSeq 550 flow cell. Per the source publication's procedure: Because the immunoSEQ output held only junctional sequences and lacked quality scores, the filtering could not match the filtering applied to full-length reads. To assign V/J genes and CDR3, sequences were annotated against IMGT germline references using PyIR, a Python wrapper for IgBLAST v1.9. Reads were filtered out if the reads had weak V/J assignments (E-value above 1e-6), no CDR3, stop codons, out-of-frame junctions, or ambiguous translated residues. V3J clonotypes were defined as sequences sharing the same inferred V gene, J gene, and CDR3 amino acid sequence. To compute the percentage overlap between repertoires, the number of shared unique clonotypes was divided by the size of the smaller repertoire. RTK rarefaction, the Chao1 estimator, and Recon v2.1 estimates of unobserved clonotypes were used to assess repertoire richness. For all TCRbeta clonotypes obtained by the gDNA method from a few donors, generation probabilities were computed with OLGA. TCRdb took over this immuneACCESS table, retaining in-frame rearrangements with V and J assigned. Such tables are incomplete; in checked studies, under half of the missing clones stem from an unresolved V gene, and the remainder is unexplained. V and J calls and clone size are copied from that table; D and trimming were computed from the DNA. This sample is represented by 2,500,000 or so clones; approximately 90% of them were singletons. The ten most abundant clones make up over 0.12% of the sample.

Healthy HIV-negative adults with no recently reported acute infections or vaccinations were included as donors. Every donor was a Caucasian adult living in Nashville, Tennessee, USA. CD4+ T cells were enriched by magnetic negative selection; naive cells were then positively selected on CD45RA, and the negative fraction formed the memory subset. Blood was obtained by leukapheresis, after which PBMCs were separated by Ficoll-Histopaque density gradient centrifugation and cryopreserved in liquid nitrogen vapor phase. Purity and quantity of every magnetically sorted T cell population were checked by analytical flow cytometry. From each sorted fraction, genomic DNA was isolated and quantified by UV absorbance on a Nanodrop 2000c. A note on this clone: Its antigen is currently not known. No per-base quality is available; no much larger clone lies one base away.

Via the germline V gene, CDR1 is KGHSH and CDR2 LQKENI. The CDR3 numbers 15 residues from cysteine through phenylalanine. The DNA shown is the 45-base CDR3, in frame from base 1. The germline V end is reduced by 5 bases and the J end by 3 bases; junction bases left unmatched: 6. The clonotype was recovered from a man aged 18 to 35 in good health. The sequence links TRBV18 to TRBJ2-5, with TRBD2 matching 10 junction bases. The sequenced sample was naive CD4+ T cells sorted from blood. The cell subset or site label on this specimen signifies: CD45RA+ positively selected. For the CDR3, the sequence is CASSSLAGGKETQYF. The nucleotide sequence reads TGTGCCAGCTCATCCTTAGCGGGGGGAAAAGAGACCCAGTACTTC.